These 24 T cell receptor beta chains were all obtained from the same sample, sequenced in a study of T cell changes during pregnancy in multiple sclerosis. Data came from immunoSEQ multiplex PCR; TCRdb stores just in-frame clones and leaves some out. Among about 47,000 clones listed, about 87% were seen once. This sample comprised peripheral blood, obtained in the first trimester of pregnancy. Source of these receptors: a female donor with multiple sclerosis, enrolled in a pregnancy study.

The CDR3 spells CASSRGTSRSYNEQFF. CDR3 coding DNA: TGCGCCAGCAGCCGTGGGACTTCTCGCTCCTACAATGAGCAGTTCTTC. This chain joins TRBV4-1 and TRBJ2-1; maybe TRBD2 (6 bases). Trimming stripped 4 bases from V and 0 bases from J, with 13 bases between. This CDR3 region has 16 residues. CDR1 is MGHRA and CDR2 is YSYEKL in the germline V gene.

The chain uses TRBV19 and TRBJ2-7; TRBD1 matches 10 bases. The trim removed 8 bases at V and 0 bases at J, leaving 7 bases unmatched. Per the germline V gene, CDR1 is LNHDA and CDR2 is SQIVND (reference sequence). The CDR3 runs 15 residues. Here the CDR3 reads CASSGTGEVSYEQYF. CDR3 coding DNA: TGTGCCAGTTCCGGGACAGGGGAGGTCTCCTACGAGCAGTACTTC.

The rearrangement uses TRBV12-2 and TRBJ2-7; the table names TRBD2, a call not compared with the DNA. TRBV12-2 is annotated as a pseudogene. The CDR3 loop spans 16 amino acids. DNA of the CDR3: TGTGCAAGTCGCTTAGCCTCCCCCCGATATGGAGGCGAGCAGTACTTC. Its protein is CASRLASPRYGGEQYF.

The chain uses TRBV4-3 and TRBJ1-4; 9 bases match TRBD1. V dropped 4 bases and J dropped 4; count of bases not matched to a gene: 4. Germline CDR1 LGHNA, CDR2 YSLEER. The CDR3 runs to 15 residues. CDR3 sequence reads: CASSRDRAHNEKLFF. In DNA form, the CDR3 reads TGCGCCAGCAGCCGGGACAGGGCCCATAATGAAAAACTGTTTTTT.

The CDR3 bases are TGTGCCAGCAGCCGGACAGGTTTCTACAATGAGCAGTTCTTC. Amino acids: CASSRTGFYNEQFF. The V and J genes are TRBV11-2 and TRBJ2-1; 7 bases are a match to TRBD1. CDR1 is SGHAT, CDR2 FQNNGV, per germline. CDR3 length: 14 residues. Germline trimming cut 5 bases from V and 3 bases from J; bases unmatched to any gene: 4.

This clone has more than one count but fewer than ten. The chain recombines TRBV29-1 with TRBJ2-5; perhaps TRBD2 as D (7 bases). CDR3 size: 15 residues. CDR1 is SQVTM and CDR2 is ANQGSEA in the germline V gene. Trimming took off 4 bases at V and 4 bases at J, with 19 bases between the two ends. CDR3 sequence (DNA): TGCAGCGTTGCACGTGCAAGGGGGGGGCCAGAGACCCAGTACTTC. Protein sequence: CSVARARGGPETQYF. Combining the CDR3 with reference TRBV29-1 and TRBJ2-5 gives the whole variable domain SAVISQKPSRDICQRGTSLTIQCQVDSQVTMMFWYRQQPGQSLTLIATANQGSEATYESGFVIDKFPISRPNLTFSTLTVSNMSPEDSSIYLCSVARARGGPETQYFGPGTRLLVL.

This chain links TRBV7-9 with TRBJ1-6; TRBD1 might be the D (5 bases). The CDR3 is 15 amino acids. Per the germline V gene, CDR1 is SEHNR and CDR2 is FQNEAQ (reference sequence). V was trimmed by 4 bases and J by 5 bases, leaving 12 bases between them. CDR3 in amino acids: CASSSDRVHNSPLHF. The CDR3, as DNA: TGTGCCAGCAGCTCCGACAGAGTTCATAATTCACCCCTCCACTTT. Using reference TRBV7-9 and TRBJ1-6 for the parts outside the CDR3, the full variable domain is DTGVSQNPRHKITKRGQNVTFRCDPISEHNRLYWYRQTLGQGPEFLTYFQNEAQLEKSRLLSDRFSAERPKGSFSTLEIQRTEQGDSAMYLCASSSDRVHNSPLHFGNGTRLTVT.

The rearrangement joins TRBV2 to TRBJ2-5, with D possibly being TRBD1 (5 bases). Germline V lookup: CDR1 SNHLY, CDR2 FYNNEI. Trimming removed 6 bases from V and 2 bases from J, with 13 bases in between. The length of the CDR3 is 14 residues. The CDR3 nucleotides read TGTGCCAGCAGATTAATCACAGGTCAAGAGACCCAGTACTTC. Translating gives CASRLITGQETQYF.

The gene calls are TRBV30 and TRBJ2-1, with a weak D call TRBD2 (5 bases). The CDR3 length is 14 residues. V gave up 4 bases and J gave up 10 bases, with 20 bases separating them. Germline CDR1 GTSNPN, CDR2 SVGIG (reference sequence). The CDR3 region is CAWMLENGDGEQFF. CDR3 sequence (DNA): TGTGCCTGGATGCTAGAAAACGGGGATGGAGAGCAGTTCTTC.

The chain joins TRBV18 to TRBJ1-2; 7 nucleotides match TRBD1. There are 14 residues in the CDR3. In germline, CDR1 is KGHSH, CDR2 LQKENI. V lost 1 base to trimming and J lost 6 bases; unmatched junction nucleotides: 5. The DNA for the CDR3 is TGTGCCAGCTCACCACAGGGGGCGCCGAATGGCTACACCTTC. Residues: CASSPQGAPNGYTF.

This chain joins TRBV6-4 and TRBJ2-1; D possibly corresponds to TRBD2 (6 bases). V lost 3 bases and J lost 1, with 10 bases in between. Germline assignment: CDR1 MRHNA and CDR2 SNTAGT. This CDR3 is 15 amino acids long. CDR3 nucleotides: TGTGCCAGCAGTGAGCGGCTAGCGTCCTACAATGAGCAGTTCTTC. It encodes CASSERLASYNEQFF.

The rearrangement uses TRBV7-9 and TRBJ1-1, with a possible D match to TRBD1 (5 bases). This CDR3 is built from 15 residues. The V gene lost 5 bases and the J gene lost 1 base, with 14 bases spanning the gap. Germline values: CDR1 SEHNR, CDR2 FQNEAQ (reference sequence). The CDR3 DNA is TGTGCCAGCAGCCCGATGGACAAAGAGAACACTGAAGCTTTCTTT. Its protein product is CASSPMDKENTEAFF.

This sequence joins TRBV29-1 and TRBJ2-7; 7 bases map to TRBD1. Per germline, CDR1 SQVTM and CDR2 ANQGSEA. V shed 4 bases and J 4 bases; nucleotides not matched to a gene: 10. The CDR3 sequence is 14 residues long. This CDR3 reads CSVVPLTGEYEQYF. The DNA of the CDR3 is TGCAGCGTTGTCCCACTTACAGGGGAATACGAGCAGTACTTC.

The chain uses TRBV7-9 and TRBJ1-1; D might be TRBD1 (6 bases). Germline CDR1 and CDR2: SEHNR and FQNEAQ (reference sequence). This CDR3 is built from 12 residues. Trimming took off 7 bases at V and 1 base at J, with 7 bases between the two ends. The CDR3 protein is CASNRENTEAFF. DNA for the CDR3: TGTGCCAGCAACAGGGAGAACACTGAAGCTTTCTTT.

This clone was counted a single time. The same CDR3 is also encoded by other DNA sequences in this sample. This chain connects TRBV7-2 to TRBJ2-1; D remains ambiguous. Germline V CDR1 and CDR2: SGHTA, FQGNSA. The CDR3 has 15 amino acids. Trimming shortened V by 1 base and J by 0 bases, and 7 bases separated the two germline ends. This CDR3 is CASSLGPSSYNEQFF. The CDR3 bases are TGTGCCAGCAGCTTAGGGCCCAGCTCCTACAATGAGCAGTTCTTC. Drawing the rest from reference TRBV7-2 and TRBJ2-1, the complete variable domain is GAGVSQSPSNKVTEKGKDVELRCDPISGHTALYWYRQSLGQGLEFLIYFQGNSAPDKSGLPSDRFSAERTGGSVSTLTIQRTQQEDSAVYLCASSLGPSSYNEQFFGPGTRLTVL.

V and J are TRBV30 and TRBJ2-6, with D possibly matching TRBD1 (7 bases). The V end was cut by 3 bases, the J end by 2 bases, with 17 bases between. The CDR3 has 17 residues. Germline-derived CDR1 and CDR2 are GTSNPN and SVGIG (reference sequence). In nucleotides, the CDR3 is TGTGCCTGGAGGGGGCGCCAGGGGGGTCCTGGGGCCAACGTCCTGACTTTC. This encodes CAWRGRQGGPGANVLTF.

V and J are TRBV13 and TRBJ2-5, with TRBD2 as a possible D gene (6 bases). Trimming took off 4 bases at V and 0 bases at J, with 9 bases between the two ends. CDR3 length equals 14 residues. Germline V CDR1 and CDR2: PRHDT, FYEKMQ (reference sequence). The CDR3 here is CASSSRDYQETQYF. CDR3 nucleotides: TGTGCCAGCAGCTCCCGGGACTACCAAGAGACCCAGTACTTC.

This clone was observed a few times. This sequence joins TRBV7-9 and TRBJ1-1, with TRBD1 identical over 11 bases. The CDR3 extends over 18 amino acids. V was clipped by 1 base and J by 6 bases; unmatched bases: 13. CDR1 SEHNR and CDR2 FQNEAQ come from the germline V gene (reference sequence). The CDR3: CASSLGGQGDVPRAEAFF. CDR3 DNA: TGTGCCAGCAGCTTAGGGGGACAGGGGGACGTTCCGAGGGCTGAAGCTTTCTTT.

The rearrangement links TRBV5-6 to TRBJ1-5; tentative D call: TRBD1 (6 bases). Trimming removed 0 bases at V and 3 bases at J, with 22 bases between. Germline-derived CDR1 and CDR2 are SGHDT and YYEEEE. There are 19 residues in the CDR3. In DNA form, the CDR3 reads TGTGCCAGCAGCTTGGGCGTAGGGGGGGCCATAGGGATCAATCAGCCCCAGCATTTT. Its translation: CASSLGVGGAIGINQPQHF.

This chain links TRBV29-1 with TRBJ2-1; 10 nucleotides align to TRBD2. Losses at the gene ends were 4 bases for V and 4 bases for J; bases not matched to a gene: 10. This CDR3 comprises 16 residues. The V gene's germline CDR1 is SQVTM and CDR2 ANQGSEA. The CDR3 sequence is CSVVPHQRGGYNEQFF. The CDR3, as DNA: TGCAGCGTTGTCCCCCACCAGCGGGGGGGGTACAATGAGCAGTTCTTC.

CDR3 in amino acids: CASSPQGSGAEAFF. The CDR3 DNA reads as TGCGCCAGCAGCCCCCAGGGTTCGGGGGCTGAAGCTTTCTTT. This chain connects TRBV5-1 to TRBJ1-1, with a tentative D call TRBD1 (5 bases). V lost 4 bases and J 6 bases, leaving 16 bases between the germline ends. CDR1 is SGHRS, CDR2 YFSETQ, per germline. CDR3 size: 14 residues.

The rearrangement links TRBV5-4 to TRBJ1-1, with D hard to call. V was shortened by 2 bases and J by 0 bases, with 8 bases between the two germline ends. Germline V CDR1 and CDR2: SGHNT, YYREEE (reference sequence). The CDR3 has 14 residues. Written as DNA, the CDR3 is TGTGCCAGCAGCTTAGAGGTACTGAACACTGAAGCTTTCTTT. This gives the protein CASSLEVLNTEAFF.

The J gene is TRBJ2-3, the V gene TRBV5-1; D assignment may be TRBD1 or TRBD2 (7 bases each). The CDR3 extends over 13 amino acids. Looked up from germline, CDR1 is SGHRS and CDR2 is YFSETQ. With 9 bases removed from V and 2 bases from J, the gap between germline ends came to 13 bases. In DNA, the CDR3 is TGCGCCACCAGGGGGGGGAACACAGATACGCAGTATTTT. It specifies CATRGGNTDTQYF.

This clone was found a few times. The CDR3 DNA sequence: TGTGCCAGCAGACCGACAGGACAGGGTAGTAACACCATATATTTT. Amino acids: CASRPTGQGSNTIYF. The genes are TRBV6-5 and TRBJ1-3, with 8 bases lining up with TRBD1. The CDR3 spans 15 residues. Trimming at V came to 6 bases and at J to 7 bases, leaving 11 bases not matched to a gene. Germline CDR1 MNHEY, CDR2 SVGAGI.